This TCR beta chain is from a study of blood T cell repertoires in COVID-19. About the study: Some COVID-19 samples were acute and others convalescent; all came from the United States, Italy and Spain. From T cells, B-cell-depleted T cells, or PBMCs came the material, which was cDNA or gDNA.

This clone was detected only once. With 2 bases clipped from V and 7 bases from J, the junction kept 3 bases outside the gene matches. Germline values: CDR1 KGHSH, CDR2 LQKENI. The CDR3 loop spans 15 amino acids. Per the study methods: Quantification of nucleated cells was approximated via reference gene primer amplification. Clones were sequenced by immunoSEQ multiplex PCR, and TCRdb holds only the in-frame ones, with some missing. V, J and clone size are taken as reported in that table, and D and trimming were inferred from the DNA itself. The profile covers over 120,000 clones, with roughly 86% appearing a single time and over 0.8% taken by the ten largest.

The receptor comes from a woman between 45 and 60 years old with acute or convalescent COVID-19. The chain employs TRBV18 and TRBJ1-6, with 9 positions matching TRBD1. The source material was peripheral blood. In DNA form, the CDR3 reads TGTGCCAGCTCACCAGGGACAGGGTCGAATTCACCCCTCCACTTT. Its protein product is CASSPGTGSNSPLHF.